The next 9 T cell receptor beta chains were all read from a single sample in a study of T cells in localized non-small cell lung cancer. Assay used: immunoSEQ multiplex PCR; TCRdb lists only in-frame clones, some missing. Counted here are 30,000 to 35,000 clones, about 88% occurring once; the ten biggest clones make up around 4%. The sample consisted of peripheral blood, taken before any cancer treatment. These receptors came from a woman aged 40-69 years with stage I lung adenocarcinoma.

The chain is built from TRBV27 and TRBJ2-7; D not resolved. Germline CDR1 and CDR2: MNHEY and SMNVEV (reference sequence). The CDR3 loop spans 13 amino acids. Trimming took off 2 bases at V and 0 bases at J, with 5 bases between the two ends. CDR3 region: CASSLVGSYEQYF. The CDR3 DNA reads as TGTGCCAGCAGTTTAGTTGGCTCCTACGAGCAGTACTTC.

J is TRBJ2-7 and V is TRBV6-1, with 9 bases aligning to TRBD1. This CDR3 region has 16 residues. V gave up 3 bases and J gave up 1 base; unmatched junction bases: 7. CDR1 and CDR2 from the germline V gene are MNHNS and SASEGT. The chain's CDR3 is CASSDIGQGSSYEQYF. The CDR3 DNA sequence: TGTGCCAGCAGTGATATCGGACAGGGGTCGTCCTACGAGCAGTACTTC.

CDR3 in amino acids: CASSYVPANGYTF. The CDR3, as DNA: TGTGCCAGCAGTTACGTTCCAGCGAATGGCTACACCTTC. The chain joins TRBV6-5 to TRBJ1-2; D call uncertain. The CDR3 runs to 13 residues. The V and J ends lost 2 bases and 6 bases respectively, with 10 bases between them. Germline V CDR1 and CDR2: MNHEY, SVGAGI.

The chain recombines TRBV30 with TRBJ2-3; TRBD1 matches at 8 bases. J was trimmed by 7 bases and V by 0 bases; bases with no gene match: 6. CDR1 is GTSNPN and CDR2 is SVGIG in the germline V gene (reference sequence). This CDR3 contains 14 residues. The CDR3 bases are TGTGCCTGGAGTGTCGGCCAGGGGGCAAATACGCAGTATTTT. Translating it yields CAWSVGQGANTQYF. The whole variable domain, filled in from reference TRBV30 and TRBJ2-3, reads SQTIHQWPATLVQPVGSPLSLECTVEGTSNPNLYWYRQAAGRGLQLLFYSVGIGQISSEVPQNLSASRPQDRQFILSSKKLLLSDSGFYLCAWSVGQGANTQYFGPGTRLTVL.

The chain uses TRBV6-5 and TRBJ1-1; D not certain. V was pared by 8 bases and J by 9 bases, with 16 bases between. Germline CDR1 MNHEY, CDR2 SVGAGI. The CDR3 is 12 amino acids. The CDR3 nucleotides read TGTGCCAGCGGCCCCCCAGGAGGAAAAGCTTTCTTT. It yields the protein CASGPPGGKAFF.

This clone has a single count. CDR3 residues: CASSSLGTDTQYF. The CDR3 nucleotides read TGTGCCAGCAGCTCCTTGGGCACAGATACGCAGTATTTT. The gene calls are TRBV7-3 and TRBJ2-3; D is unresolved. V was shortened by 4 bases and J by 1 base, with 6 bases between the two germline ends. Germline V gives CDR1 SGHTA, CDR2 FQGTGA. The CDR3 totals 13 residues. The full variable domain, rest sourced from reference TRBV7-3 and TRBJ2-3, is GAGVSQTPSNKVTEKGKYVELRCDPISGHTALYWYRQSLGQGPEFLIYFQGTGAADDSGLPNDRFFAVRPEGSVSTLKIQRTERGDSAVYLCASSSLGTDTQYFGPGTRLTVL.

The chain recombines TRBV5-4 with TRBJ2-5; 13 bases align to TRBD2. V shed 3 bases, J shed 1 base, and the junction held 3 bases outside the gene matches. The germline CDR1 and CDR2 sequences are SGHNT and YYREEE (reference sequence). The CDR3 spans 16 residues. The CDR3 here is CASSWTSGGGQETQYF. In nucleotides, the CDR3 is TGTGCCAGCAGCTGGACTAGCGGGGGAGGCCAAGAGACCCAGTACTTC. Full variable domain (outside the CDR3, taken from reference TRBV5-4 and TRBJ2-5): ETGVTQSPTHLIKTRGQQVTLRCSSQSGHNTVSWYQQALGQGPQFIFQYYREEENGRGNFPPRFSGLQFPNYSSELNVNALELDDSALYLCASSWTSGGGQETQYFGPGTRLLVL.

This chain uses TRBV7-8 with TRBJ2-5; the D is unclear. The CDR3 sequence is 13 residues long. Germline V CDR1 and CDR2: SGHVS, FQNEAQ. V lost 2 bases and J 4 bases, leaving 8 bases between the germline ends. The DNA of the CDR3 is TGTGCCAGCAGCTTACCACAATCAGAGACCCAGTACTTC. Protein sequence: CASSLPQSETQYF.

The chain employs TRBV18 and TRBJ2-5; no definite D call. The CDR3 runs 13 residues. The V gene lost 0 bases and the J gene lost 3 bases, with 5 bases spanning the gap. Germline assignment: CDR1 KGHSH and CDR2 LQKENI. CDR3 bases: TGTGCCAGCTCACCACCGAATGAAGAGACCCAGTACTTC. This gives the protein CASSPPNEETQYF.